This TCR beta chain was obtained from a study of blood T cells in healthy people across ages. Findings of the study overall: No conclusive comparison of naive versus antigen-experienced cells was possible with unsorted PBMCs. The long-lived group displayed more naive CD4+ cells, plus higher diversity, than the aged donors did.

Together with a sample-barcoded 5' primer, a J-beta primer mix was included in a second PCR lasting about 6 to 11 cycles. A single record per CDR3 protein comes from TCRdb applying MiXCR to the 5' RACE reads. Here the sample spans just over 1 million distinct CDR3 sequences, 35% to 50% being singletons. V was cut by 6 bases and J by 5 bases, with 11 bases left in between. Germline lookup yields CDR1 DFQATT and CDR2 SNEGSKA (reference sequence). The CDR3 has 12 residues. This clonotype was counted many times. Its target is unknown. The V gene is TRBV20-1, the J gene TRBJ2-1; no reliable D call. The TCR sequence derives from a woman in her sixties or seventies in good health. The source material was blood. The CDR3 loop reads CSAEDIHNEQFF. The CDR3 region has the DNA TGCAGTGCGGAAGACATCCACAATGAGCAGTTCTTC.